This TCR beta chain came from a study of Ad26.COV2.S vaccination and SARS-CoV-2 variants. Clones were read by immunoSEQ multiplex PCR, and TCRdb kept only the in-frame ones, dropping some. The sample lists 360,000 or so clones, roughly 91% occurring once. The treatment here: 15 to 20 received Ad26.COV2.S at low or high dose, single or two shots; about five received placebo; per-sample allocation not given. On day 63 after the first injection, vaccine and placebo recipients gave samples. Germline V gene lookup returns CDR1 GTSNPN and CDR2 SVGIG (reference sequence). CDR3 length equals 12 residues. V gave up 0 bases and J gave up 4 bases, with 6 bases separating them.

This sequence joins TRBV30 and TRBJ1-2, with D uncertain. The specimen was peripheral blood, collected in a trial of Ad26.COV2.S vaccine versus placebo. The sequence was obtained from a person aged 18 to 65 who received the Ad26.COV2.S COVID-19 vaccine or a placebo. The CDR3 DNA is TGTGCCTGGAGTGTTAGCGTCTATGGCTACACCTTC. It yields the protein CAWSVSVYGYTF.